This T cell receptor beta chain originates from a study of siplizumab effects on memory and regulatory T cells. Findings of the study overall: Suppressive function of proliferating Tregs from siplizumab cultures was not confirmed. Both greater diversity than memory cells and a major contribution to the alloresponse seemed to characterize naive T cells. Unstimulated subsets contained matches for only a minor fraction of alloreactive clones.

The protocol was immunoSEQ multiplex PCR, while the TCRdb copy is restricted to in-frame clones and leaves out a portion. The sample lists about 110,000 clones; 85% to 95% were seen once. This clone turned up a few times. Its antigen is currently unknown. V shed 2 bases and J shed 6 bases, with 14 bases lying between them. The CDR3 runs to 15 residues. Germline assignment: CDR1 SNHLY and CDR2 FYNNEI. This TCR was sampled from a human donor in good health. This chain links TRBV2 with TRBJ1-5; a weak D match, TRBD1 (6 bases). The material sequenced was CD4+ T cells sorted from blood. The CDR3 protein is CASSENLGASQPQHF. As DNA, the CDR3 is TGTGCCAGCAGTGAAAATTTGGGGGCTAGTCAGCCCCAGCATTTT.